The 18 T cell receptor beta chains below come from one sample, sequenced in a study of T cell clonotyping in hematopoietic cell transplantation. The time point: recipient sample about 28 days before transplant, after cytoreduction. TCRdb's table, derived via immunoSEQ multiplex PCR, lists solely in-frame clones and lacks some. The sample lists about 19,000 clones, around 86% seen once, with approximately 8.4% in the top ten. The sample in question was peripheral blood mononuclear cells, obtained before stem cell transplant. The source is a man between 50 and 59 years old with acute myeloid leukemia. Some clones in this sample may be carry-over from other donors' samples.

This chain uses TRBV27 with TRBJ1-5; 9 positions agree with TRBD1. The germline CDR1 and CDR2 sequences are MNHEY and SMNVEV (reference sequence). V trimming: 5 bases; J trimming: 6 bases; junction bases outside the gene matches: 8. The CDR3 runs to 15 residues. The chain's CDR3 is CASSILQGAVQPQHF. The CDR3 coding sequence is TGTGCCAGCAGTATACTACAGGGGGCGGTTCAGCCCCAGCATTTT.

The chain carries TRBV4-1 and TRBJ2-7; possible D gene TRBD2, 6 bases. The germline V gene has CDR1 MGHRA and CDR2 YSYEKL. This CDR3 has 11 amino acids. Trimming took off 3 bases at V and 12 bases at J, with 12 bases between the two ends. The CDR3 loop is CASSHGTSSYF. CDR3 nucleotides: TGCGCCAGCAGCCACGGGACTTCCTCGTACTTC.

J is TRBJ1-5 and V is TRBV19; 8 bases agree with TRBD1. Trimming cost V 6 bases and J 6 bases; bases outside gene matches: 10. Germline loops: CDR1 LNHDA, CDR2 SQIVND (reference sequence). The CDR3 contains 15 residues. The CDR3 coding sequence is TGTGCCAGTAGAATAAACAGGGGGTATAGTCAGCCCCAGCATTTT. The encoded protein is CASRINRGYSQPQHF.

The chain recombines TRBV9 with TRBJ1-2; 8 positions agree with TRBD1. The germline V gene has CDR1 SGDLS and CDR2 YYNGEE. The CDR3 totals 13 residues. The V gene end was trimmed by 7 bases and the J gene end by 5 bases; junction bases not matched to a gene: 7. Written as DNA, the CDR3 is TGTGCCAGCTCGGACAGGGAGAAGTATGGCTACACCTTC. Its protein product is CASSDREKYGYTF. The entire variable domain, with the rest obtained from reference TRBV9 and TRBJ1-2, is as follows: DSGVTQTPKHLITATGQRVTLRCSPRSGDLSVYWYQQSLDQGLQFLIQYYNGEERAKGNILERFSAQQFPDLHSELNLSSLELGDSALYFCASSDREKYGYTFGSGTRLTVV.

This CDR3 is CASSYYRGSYEQYF. The CDR3, as DNA: TGTGCCAGCAGTTATTACAGGGGGTCCTACGAGCAGTACTTC. The genes are TRBV6-5 and TRBJ2-7; 8 bases line up with TRBD1. This CDR3 is 14 amino acids long. CDR1 and CDR2 from the germline V gene are MNHEY and SVGAGI. V lost 3 bases to trimming and J lost 1 base; unmatched junction nucleotides: 2.

V usage is TRBV5-8 and J usage is TRBJ2-7; either TRBD1 or TRBD2 may fit D (5 bases each). CDR1 and CDR2 (germline): SGHTS, YDEGEE. Trimming cost V 4 bases and J 0 bases, with 14 bases left between them. This CDR3 has 15 amino acids. The CDR3 DNA sequence: TGTGCCAGCAGCCCCTGGGACGAAGGCTCCTACGAGCAGTACTTC. This codes for CASSPWDEGSYEQYF.

This clone has only one observation. The CDR3 loop reads CAISESSGDWYGYTF. In DNA, the CDR3 is TGTGCCATCAGTGAGTCTTCGGGGGATTGGTATGGCTACACCTTC. The chain carries TRBV10-3 and TRBJ1-2; the D gene is possibly TRBD1 (5 bases). Trimming took 0 bases from V and 5 from J, leaving 13 bases between them. CDR3 length equals 15 residues. Germline V gene sequence: CDR1 ENHRY, CDR2 SYGVKD.

Of note for this clone: Other nucleotide sequences in the sample specify the same CDR3. The V gene is TRBV4-2, the J gene TRBJ1-1, with 7 positions matching TRBD1. The V gene end was trimmed by 1 base and the J gene end by 1 base; junction bases not matched to a gene: 6. CDR1 LGHNA and CDR2 YNFKEQ come from the germline V gene. There are 16 residues in the CDR3. This chain's CDR3 is CASSQALQGSNTEAFF. CDR3 in DNA: TGTGCCAGCAGCCAAGCGTTACAGGGGTCGAACACTGAAGCTTTCTTT.

The chain has TRBV7-9 and TRBJ1-2, with 12 bases identical to TRBD1. Germline CDR1 and CDR2: SEHNR and FQNEAQ (reference sequence). Unmatched junction bases numbered 9, after V lost 5 bases and J lost 8 bases. This CDR3 region has 15 residues. The DNA of the CDR3 is TGTGCCAGCAGCCCACCCCGGGACAGGGGGCCCGGCTACACCTTC. Its protein is CASSPPRDRGPGYTF.

The rearrangement uses TRBV29-1 and TRBJ2-7; the D gene could be TRBD1 or TRBD2 (5 bases each). This CDR3 has 12 amino acids. Germline V gene data show CDR1 as SQVTM and CDR2 as ANQGSEA. V lost 6 bases to trimming and J lost 4 bases, with 13 bases between them. CDR3 sequence: CSVTRDGYEQYF. In nucleotides, the CDR3 is TGCAGCGTAACCCGGGACGGTTACGAGCAGTACTTC.

This clone turned up a few times. The V and J genes are TRBV19 and TRBJ2-5; 9 nucleotides line up with TRBD1. Germline V gene data show CDR1 as LNHDA and CDR2 as SQIVND (reference sequence). The CDR3 is 15 amino acids. V lost 1 base, J lost 6 bases, and 6 bases stayed unmatched. This CDR3 is CASSIGPGQGKTQYF. CDR3 nucleotide sequence: TGTGCCAGTAGTATAGGCCCGGGACAGGGAAAGACCCAGTACTTC.

The sample holds a few counts of this clone. The CDR3 loop is CASSQSWEGAGPGELFF. DNA for the CDR3: TGCGCCAGCAGCCAATCCTGGGAGGGGGCGGGCCCCGGGGAGCTGTTTTTT. The chain uses TRBV4-1 and TRBJ2-2, with D perhaps assigned TRBD1 or TRBD2 (7 bases each). Germline values: CDR1 MGHRA, CDR2 YSYEKL. Trimming took off 2 bases at V and 6 bases at J, with 19 bases between the two ends. The CDR3 consists of 17 residues.

The gene calls are TRBV6-1 and TRBJ1-1; 8 positions match TRBD1. CDR3 length: 14 amino acids. Unmatched junction bases numbered 5, after V lost 5 bases and J lost 3 bases. CDR1 MNHNS and CDR2 SASEGT come from the germline V gene. Here the CDR3 reads CASSRTGTYTEAFF. CDR3 DNA: TGTGCCAGCAGTAGGACAGGGACCTACACTGAAGCTTTCTTT.

The V gene is TRBV9, the J gene TRBJ2-4; the D gene is possibly TRBD1 (5 bases). The CDR3 length is 16 residues. Germline V gene lookup returns CDR1 SGDLS and CDR2 YYNGEE. The V gene lost 0 bases and the J gene lost 2 bases, with 12 bases spanning the gap. The CDR3 DNA follows: TGTGCCAGCAGCGTAGGTGGGGCTCGGCCCAAAAACATTCAGTACTTC. Residues: CASSVGGARPKNIQYF.

V is TRBV4-3 and J is TRBJ1-2; D remains unclear. The CDR3 consists of 18 residues. Germline assignment: CDR1 LGHNA and CDR2 YSLEER. V lost 0 bases to trimming and J lost 0 bases, with 17 bases between them. The chain's CDR3 is CASSQDITRLNTNYGYTF. CDR3 nucleotides: TGCGCCAGCAGCCAAGATATCACACGCCTGAATACTAACTATGGCTACACCTTC.

V is TRBV7-2 and J is TRBJ2-7; D gene ambiguous. The CDR3 consists of 13 residues. Trimming shortened V by 1 base and J by 3 bases, and 7 bases separated the two germline ends. Germline V gives CDR1 SGHTA, CDR2 FQGNSA. This CDR3 is CASSLEPFYEQYF. DNA of the CDR3: TGTGCCAGCAGCTTAGAACCTTTCTACGAGCAGTACTTC.

The chain has TRBV5-1 and TRBJ1-4; possibly TRBD1 for D (6 bases). V dropped 1 base and J dropped 7 bases, with 14 bases sitting between them. Germline V CDR1 and CDR2: SGHRS, YFSETQ. The CDR3 is 15 amino acids. The CDR3 sequence is CASSLILGAGEKLFF. DNA of the CDR3: TGCGCCAGCAGCTTGATTCTGGGGGCAGGTGAAAAACTGTTTTTT.

V and J are TRBV18 and TRBJ1-2; a weak D match, TRBD1 (6 bases). Germline V CDR1 and CDR2: KGHSH, LQKENI. CDR3 size: 14 residues. The germline V and J ends were trimmed by 0 bases and 7 bases, with 12 bases remaining between them. The CDR3 sequence: CASSPPAGAAGYTF. CDR3 in DNA: TGTGCCAGCTCACCACCGGCGGGGGCTGCTGGCTACACCTTC.